These 30 T cell receptor beta chains were sequenced from one sample in a study of neoadjuvant anti-PD-1 for oral cavity cancer. Time point described: after neoadjuvant nivolumab, at surgical resection. Using immunoSEQ multiplex PCR, the repertoire was profiled, and TCRdb retains in-frame clones only, with some absent. The sample includes roughly 15,000 clones, about 44% of them seen just once. Sequencing used tumor tissue, obtained after nivolumab (anti-PD-1) treatment. The receptors originated from a person between 40 and 80 years old with oral cavity squamous cell carcinoma.

The gene calls are TRBV19 and TRBJ1-2; TRBD1 aligns across 10 bases. Germline CDR1 LNHDA, CDR2 SQIVND (reference sequence). The CDR3 is 18 amino acids. With 4 bases clipped from V and 8 bases from J, the junction kept 19 bases outside the gene matches. The CDR3 DNA is TGTGCCAGTAGTACCAAACCCCTAGACAGGGGGCGCCGGGACGGCTACACCTTC. It translates to CASSTKPLDRGRRDGYTF.

The sample holds many counts of this clone. CDR3 residues: CASSNREDSPLHF. CDR3 DNA sequence: TGTGCCAGCAGTAACAGGGAGGATTCACCCCTCCACTTT. This chain uses TRBV6-5 with TRBJ1-6, with D perhaps matching TRBD1 (6 bases). The CDR3 totals 13 residues. Germline values: CDR1 MNHEY, CDR2 SVGAGI. V lost 5 bases, J lost 8 bases, and 10 bases lay in between.

The rearrangement joins TRBV6-6 to TRBJ2-7; 9 nucleotides match TRBD1. This CDR3 comprises 13 residues. Germline lookup yields CDR1 MNHNY and CDR2 SVGAGI (reference sequence). Losses at the gene ends were 5 bases for V and 3 bases for J; bases not matched to a gene: 2. The CDR3 DNA is TGTGCCAGCAGTCAGGACAGGGGCTACGAGCAGTACTTC. This translates into CASSQDRGYEQYF.

This chain links TRBV10-2 with TRBJ2-5, with D tentatively TRBD1 (7 bases). Germline values: CDR1 WSHSY, CDR2 SAAADI. V dropped 3 bases and J dropped 4 bases, with 18 bases sitting between them. The CDR3 runs 16 residues. For the CDR3, the DNA is TGCGCCAGCAGTGACCTAGACAGGGAGGCGGTAGAGACCCAGTACTTC. It translates to CASSDLDREAVETQYF.

This clone appeared once. The CDR3 nucleotides are TGTGCCACCAGCACCAGTCGGGCGGGGCGGGGGAGAGAGACCCAGTACTTC. This sequence encodes CATSTSRAGRGRETQYF. The chain links TRBV15 to TRBJ2-5; the match to TRBD2 covers 7 bases. The CDR3 has 17 amino acids. Looked up from germline, CDR1 is LNHNV and CDR2 is YYDKDF (reference sequence). V gave up 4 bases and J gave up 4 bases; unmatched junction bases: 15. The whole variable domain, filled in from reference TRBV15 and TRBJ2-5, reads DAMVIQNPRYQVTQFGKPVTLSCSQTLNHNVMYWYQQKSSQAPKLLFHYYDKDFNNEADTPDNFQSRRPNTSFCFLDIRSPGLGDTAMYLCATSTSRAGRGRETQYFGPGTRLLVL.

This clone showed up many times. The chain is built from TRBV7-3 and TRBJ2-3, with 10 positions matching TRBD2. This CDR3 region has 17 residues. Germline V lookup: CDR1 SGHTA, CDR2 FQGTGA. Trimming removed 5 bases from V and 3 bases from J; junction bases left unmatched: 11. The CDR3: CASSNPSSGGMTDTQYF. The CDR3 nucleotides are TGTGCCAGCAGCAATCCTTCTAGCGGGGGCATGACAGATACGCAGTATTTT.

This clone has a handful of counts. J is TRBJ2-5 and V is TRBV10-1, with 8 bases identical to TRBD2. Germline values: CDR1 WNHNN, CDR2 SYGVQD (reference sequence). V trimming: 0 bases; J trimming: 5 bases; junction bases outside the gene matches: 5. The CDR3 spans 15 residues. CDR3 loop: CASSESTSGGETQYF. CDR3 sequence (DNA): TGCGCCAGCAGTGAGTCCACTAGCGGAGGGGAGACCCAGTACTTC.

This clone was found a few times. This sequence joins TRBV19 and TRBJ1-2; 8 bases agree with TRBD1. Trimming at V came to 3 bases and at J to 3 bases, leaving 3 bases not matched to a gene. The length of the CDR3 is 14 residues. In germline, CDR1 is LNHDA, CDR2 SQIVND (reference sequence). The CDR3 reads CASSIDRGYYGYTF. The CDR3 DNA follows: TGTGCCAGTAGTATTGACAGGGGTTACTATGGCTACACCTTC.

This clone is classed as medium-sized. The chain joins TRBV6-1 to TRBJ2-1; no definite D call. V was trimmed by 8 bases and J by 7 bases, leaving 9 bases between them. This CDR3 region has 11 residues. Germline V lookup: CDR1 MNHNS, CDR2 SASEGT. Here the CDR3 reads CASGVWNEQFF. CDR3 sequence (DNA): TGTGCCAGCGGCGTGTGGAATGAGCAGTTCTTC.

There are a few counts of this clone. V is TRBV29-1 and J is TRBJ2-1; 10 bases align to TRBD1. CDR1 and CDR2 (germline): SQVTM, ANQGSEA. Trimming took 5 bases from V and 8 from J; bases not matched to a gene: 9. The CDR3 has 14 amino acids. CDR3 protein: CSVTRQGAWDEQFF. The CDR3 nucleotides read TGCAGCGTTACCCGACAGGGGGCTTGGGATGAGCAGTTCTTC.

The rearrangement uses TRBV29-1 and TRBJ2-2, with D possibly matching TRBD1 (5 bases). Germline V gene sequence: CDR1 SQVTM, CDR2 ANQGSEA. Trimming cost V 6 bases and J 2 bases, with 16 bases left between them. The CDR3 runs 15 residues. CDR3 in amino acids: CSVSPPGINTGELFF. The CDR3 DNA is TGCAGCGTGTCGCCCCCAGGGATCAACACCGGGGAGCTGTTTTTT.

This chain uses TRBV6-5 with TRBJ1-4, with 8 nucleotides matching TRBD1. Trimming cost V 0 bases and J 10 bases; bases outside gene matches: 4. Germline values: CDR1 MNHEY, CDR2 SVGAGI. The length of the CDR3 is 14 residues. The CDR3 DNA reads TGTGCCAGCAGTTACTCGAACAGGGGGGTAAAACTGTTTTTT. It yields the protein CASSYSNRGVKLFF.

This rearrangement joins TRBV5-5 to TRBJ1-6; 9 nucleotides match TRBD1. Germline V gene sequence: CDR1 SGHKS, CDR2 YYEKEE (reference sequence). With 2 bases clipped from V and 7 bases from J, the junction kept 7 bases outside the gene matches. The CDR3 runs 16 residues. For the CDR3, the DNA is TGTGCCAGCAGCTTACAGGGGGCAATCGGGAATTCACCCCTCCACTTT. Encoded protein: CASSLQGAIGNSPLHF.

This clone came up a few times. The V and J genes are TRBV7-9 and TRBJ1-4, with D possibly being TRBD1 (6 bases). The V end was cut by 7 bases, the J end by 3 bases, with 9 bases between. The CDR3 is made up of 13 amino acids. Germline assignment: CDR1 SEHNR and CDR2 FQNEAQ (reference sequence). DNA for the CDR3: TGTGCCAGCATGAAGGGGGCTAATGAAAAACTGTTTTTT. This encodes CASMKGANEKLFF.

This clone came up a few times. The chain joins TRBV10-2 to TRBJ2-2; maybe TRBD2 (6 bases). The V and J ends lost 6 bases and 2 bases respectively, with 13 bases between them. The CDR3 is 15 amino acids. Looked up from germline, CDR1 is WSHSY and CDR2 is SAAADI. CDR3: CASSPGTPNTGELFF. The DNA of the CDR3 is TGCGCCAGCAGCCCCGGGACTCCTAACACCGGGGAGCTGTTTTTT.

The chain recombines TRBV4-3 with TRBJ1-2; tentative D call: TRBD1 (5 bases). Germline CDR1 is LGHNA and CDR2 is YSLEER. There are 17 residues in the CDR3. The V end lost 3 bases, the J end lost 3 bases, and 20 bases lay between the germline ends. This CDR3 is CASSQQAGPGRDYGYTF. CDR3 nucleotide sequence: TGCGCCAGCAGCCAGCAAGCGGGTCCCGGCAGGGACTATGGCTACACCTTC.

The genes are TRBV18 and TRBJ2-7; D is unclear. Germline lookup yields CDR1 KGHSH and CDR2 LQKENI. The CDR3 totals 14 residues. Trimming left V 3 bases short and J 2 bases short, with 11 bases between. The CDR3 spells CASSPFDGPYEQYF. The CDR3 nucleotides read TGTGCCAGCTCACCTTTTGACGGACCCTACGAGCAGTACTTC.

J is TRBJ2-7 and V is TRBV6-6; D remains ambiguous. The CDR3 is made up of 15 amino acids. Germline V gene lookup returns CDR1 MNHNY and CDR2 SVGAGI (reference sequence). V was trimmed by 7 bases and J by 0 bases, leaving 16 bases between them. The CDR3 loop reads CASTQDQDRSYEQYF. In DNA form, the CDR3 reads TGTGCCAGCACTCAGGATCAGGACCGCTCCTACGAGCAGTACTTC.

The genes are TRBV5-5 and TRBJ1-2; 7 nucleotides line up with TRBD1. The V and J ends lost 4 bases and 0 bases, in that order; junction bases with no gene match: 6. This CDR3 has 15 residues. CDR1 and CDR2 (germline): SGHKS, YYEKEE (reference sequence). CDR3 protein: CASSPGGQPNYGYTF. The DNA for the CDR3 is TGTGCCAGCAGCCCAGGGGGGCAACCTAACTATGGCTACACCTTC.

CDR3 nucleotide sequence: TGTGCCAGCAGCCAAGTCACAGTCCCAAGGGAGCAGTACTTC. This sequence encodes CASSQVTVPREQYF. The chain combines TRBV5-4 with TRBJ2-7; D not resolved. The CDR3 contains 14 residues. Germline CDR1 is SGHNT and CDR2 is YYREEE (reference sequence). With 4 bases removed from V and 7 bases from J, the gap between germline ends came to 18 bases.

This clone was picked up a small number of times. The J gene is TRBJ1-4, the V gene TRBV28, with D perhaps TRBD1 (5 bases). The CDR3 is made up of 15 amino acids. V shed 5 bases and J shed 7 bases, with 17 bases lying between them. The germline V gene encodes CDR1 MDHEN and CDR2 SYDVKM. CDR3 sequence reads: CASSRPGTRSEKLFF. CDR3 DNA: TGTGCCAGCAGTCGCCCCGGGACGAGATCTGAAAAACTGTTTTTT.

This clone qualifies as medium-sized. This chain uses TRBV5-6 with TRBJ2-5; possibly TRBD2 for D (6 bases). Germline V lookup: CDR1 SGHDT, CDR2 YYEEEE. The V end was cut by 4 bases, the J end by 5 bases, with 21 bases between. The CDR3 contains 16 residues. The CDR3 nucleotides read TGTGCCAGCAGCCCAGGCGGGGTACGGGCAGGGGAGACCCAGTACTTC. Its protein is CASSPGGVRAGETQYF.

V usage is TRBV30 and J usage is TRBJ1-4, with D perhaps matching TRBD1 (6 bases). Germline V lookup: CDR1 GTSNPN, CDR2 SVGIG (reference sequence). Trimming cost V 1 base and J 7 bases, with 19 bases left between them. The CDR3 totals 16 residues. CDR3 sequence reads: CAWSDSPSGDVEKLFF. As DNA, the CDR3 is TGTGCCTGGAGTGACAGCCCTTCAGGGGACGTTGAAAAACTGTTTTTT.

This clone showed up just a few times. The rearrangement links TRBV19 to TRBJ2-2; no clear D gene. Germline V CDR1 and CDR2: LNHDA, SQIVND (reference sequence). V was cut by 7 bases and J by 6 bases, with 12 bases left in between. The CDR3 covers 13 residues. This CDR3 is CASTPLYSGELFF. As DNA, the CDR3 is TGTGCCAGTACCCCGCTTTATTCCGGGGAGCTGTTTTTT.

CDR3 sequence reads: CASSYSKYEQFF. The CDR3 DNA follows: TGTGCCAGCAGTTACTCGAAGTATGAGCAGTTCTTC. The rearrangement uses TRBV6-6 and TRBJ2-1; D is uncertain. Germline loops: CDR1 MNHNY, CDR2 SVGAGI (reference sequence). CDR3 length: 12 residues. The V end lost 0 bases, the J end lost 8 bases, and 5 bases lay between the germline ends.

The V gene is TRBV5-8, the J gene TRBJ2-3, with TRBD1 as a possible D gene (6 bases). Germline V lookup: CDR1 SGHTS, CDR2 YDEGEE. The V end lost 4 bases, the J end lost 3 bases, and 21 bases lay between the germline ends. This CDR3 is built from 17 residues. Written as DNA, the CDR3 is TGTGCCAGCAGCCTTCCCACACAGGGAGTAGTTACAGATACGCAGTATTTT. Amino acid sequence: CASSLPTQGVVTDTQYF.

This chain uses TRBV4-3 with TRBJ2-7; 7 bases map to TRBD2. V lost 0 bases, J lost 5 bases, and 7 bases stayed unmatched. The germline gives CDR1 LGHNA, CDR2 YSLEER. This CDR3 spans 15 amino acids. The CDR3 here is CASSQDRGDGDEQYF. CDR3 coding DNA: TGCGCCAGCAGCCAAGATCGGGGGGACGGAGACGAGCAGTACTTC.

A few counts support this clone. The rearrangement joins TRBV28 to TRBJ1-5; 7 nucleotides agree with TRBD1. V trimming: 6 bases; J trimming: 4 bases; junction bases outside the gene matches: 6. This CDR3 region has 14 residues. Germline V gene lookup returns CDR1 MDHEN and CDR2 SYDVKM. DNA for the CDR3: TGTGCCAGCAGGCTGACAGGGAGTAATCAGCCCCAGCATTTT. This translates into CASRLTGSNQPQHF.

The chain recombines TRBV4-3 with TRBJ2-5; D gene uncertain. Trimming took 4 bases from V and 5 from J, leaving 11 bases between them. The V gene's germline CDR1 is LGHNA and CDR2 YSLEER. CDR3 length: 13 residues. DNA for the CDR3: TGCGCCAGCAGCCCCGCCATTCGGGAGACCCAGTACTTC. Amino acids: CASSPAIRETQYF.

The J gene is TRBJ2-2, the V gene TRBV15; maybe TRBD1 (6 bases). The CDR3 loop spans 13 amino acids. Trimming pared 4 bases from V and 6 bases from J, leaving 9 bases between. Germline V CDR1 and CDR2: LNHNV, YYDKDF (reference sequence). CDR3 sequence reads: CATSITGPGELFF. Here the CDR3 DNA reads TGTGCCACCAGCATTACAGGGCCCGGGGAGCTGTTTTTT.